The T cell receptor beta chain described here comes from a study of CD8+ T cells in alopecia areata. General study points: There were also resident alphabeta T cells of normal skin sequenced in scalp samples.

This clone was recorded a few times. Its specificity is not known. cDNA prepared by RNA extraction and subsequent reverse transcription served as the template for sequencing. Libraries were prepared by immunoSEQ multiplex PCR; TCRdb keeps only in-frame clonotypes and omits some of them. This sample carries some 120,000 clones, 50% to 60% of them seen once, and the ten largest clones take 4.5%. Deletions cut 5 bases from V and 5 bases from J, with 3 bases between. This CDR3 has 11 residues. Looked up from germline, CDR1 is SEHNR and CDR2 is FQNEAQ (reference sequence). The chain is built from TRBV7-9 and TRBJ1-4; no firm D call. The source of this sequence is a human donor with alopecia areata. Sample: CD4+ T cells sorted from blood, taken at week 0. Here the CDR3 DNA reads TGTGCCAGCAGCCAGAATGAAAAACTGTTTTTT. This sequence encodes CASSQNEKLFF.